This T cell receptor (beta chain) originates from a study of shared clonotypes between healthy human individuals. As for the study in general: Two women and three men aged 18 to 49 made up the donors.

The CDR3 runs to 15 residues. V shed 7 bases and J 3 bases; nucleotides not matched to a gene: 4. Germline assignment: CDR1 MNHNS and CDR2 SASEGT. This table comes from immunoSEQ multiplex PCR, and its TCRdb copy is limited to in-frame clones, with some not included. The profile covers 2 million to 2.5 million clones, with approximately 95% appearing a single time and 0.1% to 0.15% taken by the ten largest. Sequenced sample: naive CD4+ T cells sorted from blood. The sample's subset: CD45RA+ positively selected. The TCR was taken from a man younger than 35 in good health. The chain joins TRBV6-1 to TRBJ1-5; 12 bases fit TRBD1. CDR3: CASTPGQGANQPQHF. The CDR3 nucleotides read TGTGCCAGCACCCCGGGACAGGGGGCCAATCAGCCCCAGCATTTT.